This T cell receptor beta chain was found in a study of blood T cell repertoires in COVID-19. Study overall: Collection of acute and convalescent COVID-19 samples took place in the United States, Italy and Spain. T cells, B-cell-depleted T cells, or PBMCs supplied cDNA or gDNA.

Original processing methods: From reference gene primer amplification, estimates of nucleated cell counts were derived. Method: immunoSEQ multiplex PCR; TCRdb's copy keeps in-frame clones and lacks some. The D gene and trimming were derived from the DNA, and the V and J assignments and clone size from that table. The table shows around 37,000 clones, with roughly 89% occurring only once. Trimming pared 3 bases from V and 0 bases from J, leaving 9 bases between. The CDR3 sequence is 15 residues long. Germline V gene sequence: CDR1 MNHNS, CDR2 SASEGT. This clone was seen only once. The specimen sequenced was peripheral blood. The gene calls are TRBV6-1 and TRBJ2-1; D call uncertain. This clonotype originated in a man aged 60 to 69 with active or convalescent COVID-19. The DNA for the CDR3 is TGTGCCAGCAGTGAGAGGAGTTACTCCTACAATGAGCAGTTCTTC. It translates to CASSERSYSYNEQFF.